The present T cell receptor (beta chain) was sequenced within a study of cytomegalovirus exposure and HLA in healthy donors. Study summary: Genotyping of 398 donors showed that roughly 83% belonged to the Caucasian-associated ancestry cluster.

For this clone: The antigen remains undetermined.

General study results and limits: Per a later analysis, 18,000 or so TCR beta sequences showed association with HLA alleles at 0.05 false discovery rate. A classifier reportedly called cytomegalovirus status with high sensitivity and specificity. According to the study, around 160 TCR beta chains were cytomegalovirus-associated.

PCR amplification relied on 60 Vbeta primers (plus 13 Jbeta primers). Only in-frame clones appear in the TCRdb table, and some are missing; sequencing was by immunoSEQ multiplex PCR. Of 130,000 to 150,000 clones listed, approximately 78% are singletons. Germline V gene sequence: CDR1 SGHDN, CDR2 FVKESK. V gave up 4 bases and J gave up 4 bases, with 13 bases separating them. This CDR3 spans 15 amino acids. The chain combines TRBV14 with TRBJ2-2; perhaps TRBD2 as D (6 bases). Sequences were obtained from PBMCs. The sequence came from a man aged 35 to 55 in good health and CMV-seropositive. The CDR3 nucleotides are TGTGCCAGCAGCCGGGTGGCGGGGTCCACCGGGGAGCTGTTTTTT. This gives the protein CASSRVAGSTGELFF.